Presented here are 18 T cell receptor beta chains from one specimen sequenced in a study of T-cell reconstitution after alpha-beta-depleted transplantation in children. Unique molecular identifiers were incorporated during preparation of the TCRbeta library. TCRdb processed the PCR reads anew with MiXCR; each CDR3 protein has one entry. The sample yields about 900,000 distinct CDR3 sequences, roughly 31% seen once. The material was PBMCs, mostly from graft donor cells, obtained 360 days after TCRalphabeta/CD19-depleted stem cell transplant. The source is a boy in the first two years of life who had a stem cell transplant for SCID, so the T cells may come from the graft donor.

This chain links TRBV12-3 or TRBV12-4 with TRBJ2-6; D not resolved. CDR3 length: 16 residues. The V end lost 4 bases, the J end lost 2 bases, and 12 bases lay between the germline ends. CDR3 sequence: CASSSRPGPGANVLTF. In DNA form, the CDR3 reads TGTGCCAGCAGTTCCCGTCCCGGACCTGGGGCCAACGTCCTGACTTTC.

Ten or more counts support this clonotype. The rearrangement links TRBV20-1 to TRBJ1-4; D unclear. The CDR3 has 13 residues. Germline CDR1 reads DFQATT; CDR2 reads SNEGSKA (reference sequence). Between the trimmed V and J ends, which lost 0 bases and 7 bases, there was a span of 9 bases. This chain's CDR3 is CSARDTGIEKLFF. CDR3 sequence (DNA): TGCAGTGCTAGAGATACGGGAATTGAAAAACTGTTTTTT.

The sample holds a few counts of this clonotype. The chain's CDR3 is CASSLRLASGGKDTQYF. In DNA form, the CDR3 reads TGTGCCAGCAGCTTACGACTTGCTAGCGGGGGTAAAGATACGCAGTATTTT. The chain uses TRBV11-2 and TRBJ2-3, with 10 bases identical to TRBD2. The CDR3 has 17 amino acids. Trimming removed 2 bases from V and 5 bases from J; junction bases left unmatched: 10. CDR1 is SGHAT, CDR2 FQNNGV, per germline.

There are many counts of this clonotype. The genes are TRBV4-1 and TRBJ2-3; 8 bases match TRBD2. Germline CDR1 and CDR2: MGHRA and YSYEKL. The CDR3 covers 16 residues. V gave up 1 base and J gave up 1 base; unmatched junction bases: 4. CDR3 nucleotides: TGCGCCAGCAGCCAAGTCCCAGCGGGGGGCACAGATACGCAGTATTTT. It specifies CASSQVPAGGTDTQYF.

This clonotype was counted only a few times. V and J are TRBV20-1 and TRBJ2-3; tentative D call: TRBD2 (6 bases). Germline lookup yields CDR1 DFQATT and CDR2 SNEGSKA (reference sequence). Deletions cut 6 bases from V and 5 bases from J, with 15 bases between. This CDR3 contains 13 residues. The CDR3 sequence is CSALTAGRDTQYF. The CDR3 nucleotides read TGCAGTGCCCTAACGGCGGGGAGAGATACGCAGTATTTT.

This clonotype was seen only a few times. The CDR3 protein is CASSLMTGMISAKNIQYF. The CDR3, as DNA: TGTGCCAGCAGCTTAATGACAGGGATGATATCAGCCAAAAACATTCAGTACTTC. V usage is TRBV11-2 and J usage is TRBJ2-4, with 7 bases lining up with TRBD1. V dropped 2 bases and J dropped 0; count of bases not matched to a gene: 10. Germline-derived CDR1 and CDR2 are SGHAT and FQNNGV. CDR3 length: 18 amino acids.

A few counts support this clonotype. The rearrangement joins TRBV2 to TRBJ2-1; D possibly corresponds to TRBD2 (7 bases). The CDR3 loop spans 15 amino acids. With 3 bases removed from V and 8 bases from J, the gap between germline ends came to 17 bases. Germline V lookup: CDR1 SNHLY, CDR2 FYNNEI. CDR3 DNA: TGTGCCAGCAGTGAGGGACGGGGGGCCAATCATGAGCAGTTCTTC. Amino acids: CASSEGRGANHEQFF.

This clonotype turned up a few times. The V and J genes are TRBV5-1 and TRBJ2-7; no reliable D call. The V and J ends lost 3 bases and 2 bases respectively, with 12 bases between them. The CDR3 has 14 amino acids. The germline CDR1 and CDR2 sequences are SGHRS and YFSETQ. CDR3 DNA: TGCGCCAGCAGCTGGTCAGGTCCAACCTACGAGCAGTACTTC. The encoded protein is CASSWSGPTYEQYF.

This clonotype appeared a few times. This chain joins TRBV29-1 and TRBJ2-5; the D gene is possibly TRBD2 (5 bases). The germline gives CDR1 SQVTM, CDR2 ANQGSEA. This CDR3 spans 11 amino acids. V shed 7 bases and J shed 4 bases, with 10 bases lying between them. CDR3 DNA: TGCAGCGCGGGGTTTGTAGAGACCCAGTACTTC. It encodes CSAGFVETQYF.

The chain has TRBV5-1 and TRBJ2-7; possible D gene TRBD1, 5 bases. The CDR3 contains 16 residues. CDR1 and CDR2 (germline): SGHRS, YFSETQ. V was clipped by 6 bases and J by 3 bases, with 22 bases between them. CDR3 sequence reads: CASTKAWGGNGYEQYF. The CDR3 DNA sequence: TGCGCCAGCACGAAAGCTTGGGGCGGAAACGGCTACGAGCAGTACTTC.

The rearrangement uses TRBV3-1 and TRBJ2-2; D is unclear. Germline V gene data show CDR1 as LGHDT and CDR2 as YNNKEL (reference sequence). Trimming shortened V by 0 bases and J by 0 bases, and 2 bases separated the two germline ends. The CDR3 runs to 14 residues. DNA of the CDR3: TGTGCCAGCAGCCAAGAGTCGAACACCGGGGAGCTGTTTTTT. Translation gives CASSQESNTGELFF.

CDR3 DNA: TGCAGTGCTAGCGGGCAGAGGGGTAACACCATATATTTT. Translating gives CSASGQRGNTIYF. The chain uses TRBV20-1 and TRBJ1-3, with D perhaps matching TRBD1 (5 bases). Per germline, CDR1 DFQATT and CDR2 SNEGSKA (reference sequence). This CDR3 is built from 13 residues. Trimming cost V 3 bases and J 7 bases, with 13 bases left between them.

The V and J genes are TRBV20-1 and TRBJ2-5; D gene unclear. In germline, CDR1 is DFQATT, CDR2 SNEGSKA (reference sequence). With 5 bases removed from V and 2 bases from J, the gap between germline ends came to 12 bases. The CDR3 spans 13 residues. CDR3 sequence reads: CSAWLGNQETQYF. The DNA of the CDR3 is TGCAGTGCTTGGCTGGGGAATCAAGAGACCCAGTACTTC.

The rearrangement uses TRBV4-1 and TRBJ2-3, with 10 bases lining up with TRBD2. Germline lookup yields CDR1 MGHRA and CDR2 YSYEKL. The ends lost 8 bases at V and 0 bases at J; junction bases unmatched: 14. The CDR3 is 18 residues long. CDR3 sequence reads: CASALWPSGGSSTDTQYF. The CDR3 coding sequence is TGCGCCAGCGCTTTGTGGCCTAGCGGGGGCTCTAGCACAGATACGCAGTATTTT.

This clonotype was recorded a few times. The chain links TRBV12-3 or TRBV12-4 to TRBJ1-1; maybe TRBD1 (6 bases). The V and J ends lost 5 bases and 10 bases respectively, with 14 bases between them. The CDR3 has 12 amino acids. CDR3 sequence reads: CASSPPGQGAFF. CDR3 DNA: TGTGCCAGCAGTCCACCGGGACAAGGAGCTTTCTTT.

This clonotype turned up a few times. This chain joins TRBV10-1 and TRBJ2-1; D remains ambiguous. Germline V lookup: CDR1 WNHNN, CDR2 SYGVQD (reference sequence). CDR3 size: 12 residues. Trimming left V 6 bases short and J 8 bases short, with 11 bases between. The CDR3 DNA reads TGCGCCAGCAGCGCAGGCGAGGATGAGCAGTTCTTC. Its protein is CASSAGEDEQFF.

The chain combines TRBV7-2 with TRBJ2-4; D is uncertain. Germline V gives CDR1 SGHTA, CDR2 FQGNSA. V lost 6 bases, J lost 4 bases, and 13 bases lay in between. The CDR3 consists of 14 residues. The CDR3 DNA follows: TGTGCCAGCAGTCCTGACTCGATTAAAAACATTCAGTACTTC. Protein product: CASSPDSIKNIQYF.

The rearrangement uses TRBV5-1 and TRBJ1-6; TRBD1 matches at 7 bases. From germline, CDR1 is SGHRS and CDR2 YFSETQ. After removal of 3 bases from V and 11 bases from J, the junction contained 11 bases not matched to a gene. There are 15 residues in the CDR3. The CDR3 here is CASSSPDREETPLHF. CDR3 nucleotide sequence: TGCGCCAGCAGCTCCCCCGACAGGGAGGAGACACCCCTCCACTTT.